One and the same sample provided the 17 T cell receptor beta chains below, sequenced in a study of T-cell memory formation after mild COVID-19. A single record per CDR3 protein comes from TCRdb applying MiXCR to the 5' RACE reads. The profile covers 430,000 or so distinct CDR3 sequences, with more than 20% appearing a single time and around 13% taken by the ten largest. The sequencing input was PBMCs or a T cell subset sorted from them (not recorded which). Receptor source: an adult woman who had mild COVID-19 (a few samples of this study predate the infection). Cell type and time point are not known.

This chain connects TRBV7-2 to TRBJ2-1; TRBD2 aligns across 9 bases. The length of the CDR3 is 16 residues. The V gene end was trimmed by 2 bases and the J gene end by 5 bases; junction bases not matched to a gene: 7. Looked up from germline, CDR1 is SGHTA and CDR2 is FQGNSA. The CDR3 here is CASSLLQRGADNEQFF. The CDR3, as DNA: TGTGCCAGCAGCTTATTGCAGCGGGGGGCCGACAATGAGCAGTTCTTC.

In this sample, this clonotype turned up a few times. V gene TRBV4-2 combines with J gene TRBJ2-3; D may correspond to TRBD1 or TRBD2 (6 bases each). This CDR3 has 13 amino acids. V lost 11 bases and J lost 1, with 13 bases in between. The germline CDR1 and CDR2 sequences are LGHNA and YNFKEQ. The CDR3 here is CASAGQRTDTQYF. The CDR3 region has the DNA TGTGCCTCCGCGGGACAACGCACAGATACGCAGTATTTT.

This chain connects TRBV5-1 to TRBJ2-5, with D perhaps TRBD2 (7 bases). CDR3 size: 15 residues. V shed 5 bases and J shed 2 bases, with 16 bases lying between them. Per germline, CDR1 SGHRS and CDR2 YFSETQ. The CDR3 loop is CASRDGGGPQETQYF. The CDR3 nucleotides read TGCGCCAGCAGAGATGGGGGGGGCCCGCAAGAGACCCAGTACTTC.

This chain links TRBV9 with TRBJ2-1; D is unclear. V was trimmed by 0 bases and J by 12 bases, leaving 13 bases between them. The CDR3 is 13 residues long. The V gene's germline CDR1 is SGDLS and CDR2 YYNGEE. CDR3 bases: TGTGCCAGCAGCGTAGACGCCGAAGCGCGGCAGTTCTTC. Translated, it gives CASSVDAEARQFF.

This sequence joins TRBV6-5 and TRBJ2-1; 8 nucleotides line up with TRBD2. The CDR3 is 17 amino acids. From germline, CDR1 is MNHEY and CDR2 SVGAGI. V shed 2 bases, J shed 0 bases, and the junction held 6 bases outside the gene matches. The CDR3 DNA sequence: TGTGCCAGCAGTTACAGGGCGGGGGGTCTCTCCTACAATGAGCAGTTCTTC. Residues: CASSYRAGGLSYNEQFF.

The rearrangement uses TRBV15 and TRBJ2-3, with D unresolved. Trimming removed 9 bases from V and 0 bases from J, with 16 bases in between. Per the germline V gene, CDR1 is LNHNV and CDR2 is YYDKDF (reference sequence). This CDR3 is 15 amino acids long. The CDR3 DNA follows: TGTGCCACTGGCGTTAGAGAGTTTAGCACAGATACGCAGTATTTT. Protein product: CATGVREFSTDTQYF.

The chain recombines TRBV5-6 with TRBJ2-5, with 10 bases identical to TRBD1. V was clipped by 1 base and J by 5 bases; unmatched bases: 5. The CDR3 covers 15 residues. Germline V gene sequence: CDR1 SGHDT, CDR2 YYEEEE. DNA for the CDR3: TGTGCCAGCAGCTTGAGGGACAGGGGATCGGAGACCCAGTACTTC. This codes for CASSLRDRGSETQYF.

The chain has TRBV7-9 and TRBJ2-7; weak D call: TRBD1 (6 bases). Germline V gene sequence: CDR1 SEHNR, CDR2 FQNEAQ (reference sequence). The CDR3 spans 14 residues. With 5 bases removed from V and 0 bases from J, the gap between germline ends came to 11 bases. Written as DNA, the CDR3 is TGTGCCAGCAGCCGCCAGGGGAGCTCCTACGAGCAGTACTTC. Translating it yields CASSRQGSSYEQYF.

This clonotype was counted a few times. The chain joins TRBV21-1 to TRBJ2-7. TRBV21-1 is termed a pseudogene. CDR3 length: 16 amino acids. CDR3 region: CASSKALGTPVYEQYF. The CDR3 DNA sequence: TGTGCCAGCAGCAAAGCGCTGGGAACTCCGGTCTACGAGCAGTACTTC.

This chain connects TRBV30 to TRBJ1-2; the D is unclear. CDR3 length: 13 amino acids. V was trimmed by 1 base and J by 2 bases, leaving 8 bases between them. From germline, CDR1 is GTSNPN and CDR2 SVGIG (reference sequence). The CDR3 DNA reads TGTGCCTGGAGTGCCGGCCGAAACTATGGCTACACCTTC. Protein: CAWSAGRNYGYTF.

V usage is TRBV6-2 or TRBV6-3 and J usage is TRBJ1-1; possible D gene TRBD1, 5 bases. The ends were cut back, 3 bases at V and 1 base at J, with 18 bases in the middle. Germline CDR1 reads MNHEY; CDR2 reads SVGEGT. The length of the CDR3 is 17 residues. The CDR3 sequence is CASSYVLLTAANTEAFF. CDR3 nucleotides: TGTGCCAGCAGTTATGTCCTCCTGACAGCAGCGAACACTGAAGCTTTCTTT.

The V call is TRBV5-6, the J call TRBJ1-2, with 7 bases fitting TRBD1. Trimming cost V 4 bases and J 7 bases; bases outside gene matches: 19. This CDR3 is 17 amino acids long. Germline V gene sequence: CDR1 SGHDT, CDR2 YYEEEE. The CDR3 loop reads CASSLLPGQSPMVGYTF. DNA for the CDR3: TGTGCCAGCAGCCTCCTACCGGGACAGTCCCCTATGGTTGGCTACACCTTC.

The rearrangement uses TRBV10-3 and TRBJ2-4; 12 nucleotides agree with TRBD2. J gave up 3 bases and V 8 bases, and 8 bases lay outside the gene matches. CDR3 size: 16 residues. CDR1 and CDR2 (germline): ENHRY, SYGVKD. The CDR3 spells CAISSTSGGFKNIQYF. The CDR3 DNA is TGTGCCATCTCCTCGACTAGCGGGGGATTCAAAAACATTCAGTACTTC.

This clonotype appeared many times. V is TRBV7-8 and J is TRBJ2-7; D is perhaps TRBD1 (5 bases). Trimming pared 2 bases from V and 2 bases from J, leaving 7 bases between. The CDR3 spans 13 residues. The germline V gene encodes CDR1 SGHVS and CDR2 FQNEAQ. CDR3 in DNA: TGTGCCAGCAGCTTACTGGGGCCCTACGAGCAGTACTTC. This encodes CASSLLGPYEQYF.

The DNA for the CDR3 is TGTGCCAGCAGCCAAGTCCTAGTGTCCTCCTACAATGAGCAGTTCTTC. This gives the protein CASSQVLVSSYNEQFF. This chain uses TRBV3-1 with TRBJ2-1; D is uncertain. Germline values: CDR1 LGHDT, CDR2 YNNKEL (reference sequence). This CDR3 contains 16 residues. Trimming took 1 base from V and 0 from J, leaving 10 bases between them.

In this sample, this clonotype turned up many times. This sequence joins TRBV20-1 and TRBJ1-1; TRBD1 aligns across 9 bases. Germline V CDR1 and CDR2: DFQATT, SNEGSKA (reference sequence). Trimming at V came to 3 bases and at J to 3 bases, leaving 2 bases not matched to a gene. This CDR3 region has 13 residues. CDR3 nucleotide sequence: TGCAGTGCTAGGGACAGGGGCCACACTGAAGCTTTCTTT. Translated, it gives CSARDRGHTEAFF.

This clonotype occurred a few times. The chain couples TRBV7-3 to TRBJ2-3, with D possibly TRBD1 on 6 matching bases. The germline V gene has CDR1 SGHTA and CDR2 FQGTGA. The CDR3 extends over 14 amino acids. V was shortened by 4 bases and J by 7 bases, with 15 bases between the two germline ends. CDR3 amino acids: CASSSGIQGNTQYF. The CDR3 DNA sequence: TGTGCCAGCAGCTCTGGAATACAGGGAAATACGCAGTATTTT.